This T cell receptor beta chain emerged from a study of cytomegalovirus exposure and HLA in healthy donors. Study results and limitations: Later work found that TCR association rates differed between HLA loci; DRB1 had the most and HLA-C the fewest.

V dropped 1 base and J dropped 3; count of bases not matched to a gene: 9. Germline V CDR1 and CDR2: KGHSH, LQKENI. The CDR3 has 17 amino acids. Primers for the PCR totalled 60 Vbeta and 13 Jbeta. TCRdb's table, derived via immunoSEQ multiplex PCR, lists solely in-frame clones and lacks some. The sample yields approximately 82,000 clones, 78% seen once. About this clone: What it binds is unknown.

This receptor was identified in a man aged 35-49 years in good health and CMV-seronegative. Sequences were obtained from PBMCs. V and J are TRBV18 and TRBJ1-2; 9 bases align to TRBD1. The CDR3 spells CASSPLSGTGPDYGYTF. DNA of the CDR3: TGTGCCAGCTCACCACTTAGCGGGACAGGGCCAGACTATGGCTACACCTTC.